The clone carrying this TCR beta chain was detected only a few times. CDR3 length: 15 residues. V was trimmed by 5 bases and J by 0 bases, leaving 13 bases between them. Looked up from germline, CDR1 is LNHDA and CDR2 is SQIVND (reference sequence). The data originate from a study of graft-versus-host responses after intestinal transplantation. Study as a whole: Multivisceral, liver-intestinal, or isolated intestinal transplants were given to recipients.

The protocol was immunoSEQ multiplex PCR, while the TCRdb copy is restricted to in-frame clones and leaves out a portion. The sample comprises around 20,000 clones, roughly 82% of which are singletons, and under 2% rests with the top ten. The V call is TRBV19, the J call TRBJ1-1; D unclear. This TCR derives from a human patient who received an intestinal transplant, so some T cells may come from the graft donor. The sample in question was PBMCs, obtained 14 days after transplant. The CDR3 bases are TGTGCCAGTAGTGCGGGCACGTTCATGAACACTGAAGCTTTCTTT. Encoded protein: CASSAGTFMNTEAFF.